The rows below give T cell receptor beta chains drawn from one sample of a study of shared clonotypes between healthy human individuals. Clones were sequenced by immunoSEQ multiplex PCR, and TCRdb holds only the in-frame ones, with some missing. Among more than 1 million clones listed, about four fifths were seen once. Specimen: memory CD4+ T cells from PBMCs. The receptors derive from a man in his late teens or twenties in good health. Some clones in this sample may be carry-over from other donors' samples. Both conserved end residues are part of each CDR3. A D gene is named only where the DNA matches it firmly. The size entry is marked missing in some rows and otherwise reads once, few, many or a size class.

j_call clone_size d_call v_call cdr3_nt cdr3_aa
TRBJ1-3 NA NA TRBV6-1 TGTGCCAGCAGTGCGTCTGGGTGGTCTGGAAACACCATATATTTT CASSASGWSGNTIYF
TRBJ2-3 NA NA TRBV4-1 TGCGCCAGCAGCCAAGATGGGCCAGTCCTTAGGGATACGCAGTATTTT CASSQDGPVLRDTQYF
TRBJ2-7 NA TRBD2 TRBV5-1 TGCGCCAGCAGCTTGGGCGGGAGCTCATGGTACGAGCAGTACTTC CASSLGGSSWYEQYF
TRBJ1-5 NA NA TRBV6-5 TGTGCCAGCAGTTACTCTGGGGAACAGCCCCAGCATTTT CASSYSGEQPQHF
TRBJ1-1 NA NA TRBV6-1 TGTGCCACCACGGGAGGAGGTTTGAACACTGAAGCTTTCTTT CATTGGGLNTEAFF
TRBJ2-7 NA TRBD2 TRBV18 TGTGCCAGCTCACTGACTAGCGGGACCCCGGAGCAGTACTTC CASSLTSGTPEQYF
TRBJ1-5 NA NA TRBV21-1 TGTGCCAGCAGCAACGAGGGGACAGACAATCAGCCCCAGCATTTT CASSNEGTDNQPQHF
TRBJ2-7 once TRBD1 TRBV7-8 TGTGCCAGCAGCTCGCGCCTGGGACAGGGCTCCTACGAGCAGTACTTC CASSSRLGQGSYEQYF
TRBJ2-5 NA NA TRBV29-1 TGCAGCGTTGATTTGGGTAGGCAGGGTGAAAGAGAGACCCAGTACTTC CSVDLGRQGERETQYF
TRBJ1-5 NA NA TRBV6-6 TGTGCCAGCAGTCAAGCCGATAGCAATCAGCCCCAGCATTTT CASSQADSNQPQHF
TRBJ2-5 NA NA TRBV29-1 TGCAGCGTTGAAAGATTGGGAGAGTACTTC CSVERLGEYF
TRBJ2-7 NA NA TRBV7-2 TGTGCCAGCAGCTTAGTAGGGGGAGGGACCTCCTACGAGCAGTACTTC CASSLVGGGTSYEQYF
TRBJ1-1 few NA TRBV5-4 TGTGCCAGCAGCTTCGGGGGCCGACCTGAAGCTTTCTTT CASSFGGRPEAFF
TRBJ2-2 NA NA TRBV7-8 TGTGCCAGCACGCGTCGGGGTTCGTCCGGGGAGCTGTTTTTT CASTRRGSSGELFF
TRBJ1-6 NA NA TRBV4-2 TGTGCCAGCAGCCAAGATCTGGGAGGAGATAATTCACCCCTCCACTTT CASSQDLGGDNSPLHF
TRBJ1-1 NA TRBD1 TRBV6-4 TGTGCCAGCAGCGACCCAGGGGGAGCTGAAGCTTTCTTT CASSDPGGAEAFF
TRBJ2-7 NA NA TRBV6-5 TGTGCCAGCAGTTACTCAACGGAGGGGGCGCGGGAGCAGTACTTC CASSYSTEGAREQYF
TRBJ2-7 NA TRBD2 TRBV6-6 TGTGCCAGCAGTTCGCGGACTAGCGGGAGCGACGAGCAGTACTTC CASSSRTSGSDEQYF
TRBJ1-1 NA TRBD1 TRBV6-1 TGTGCCAGCAAACAGGGGGCGAGAGTGGAAGCTTTCTTT CASKQGARVEAFF
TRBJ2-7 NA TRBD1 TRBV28 TGTGCCAGCAGTACTATCGGGACAGGAGACTACGAGCAGTACTTC CASSTIGTGDYEQYF
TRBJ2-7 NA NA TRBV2 TGTGCCAGCACCCGTGGGGGGACGTACGAGCAGTACTTC CASTRGGTYEQYF
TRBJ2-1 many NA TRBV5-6 TGTGCCAGCAGCTTGACCCCCACGGGTTACAATGAGCAGTTCTTC CASSLTPTGYNEQFF
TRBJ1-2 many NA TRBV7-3 TGTGCCAGCAGCCCCGGCGCGCAGGAATCTAACTATGGCTACACCTTC CASSPGAQESNYGYTF
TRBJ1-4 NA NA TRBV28 TGTGCCAGCAGCTTGGGGACGGATAATGAAAAACTGTTTTTT CASSLGTDNEKLFF
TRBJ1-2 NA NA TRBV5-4 TGTGCCAGCAGCTTGGGTGGGGGCTACACCTTC CASSLGGGYTF
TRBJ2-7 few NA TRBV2 TGTGCCAGCAGTGCCTTAGATCCAAACGAGCAGTACTTC CASSALDPNEQYF
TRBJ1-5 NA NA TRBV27 TGTGCCAGCGGTCAGCCCCAGCATTTT CASGQPQHF
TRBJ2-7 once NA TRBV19 TGTGCCAGTAGTATGTCGGGGGAAGGCTACGAGCAGTACTTC CASSMSGEGYEQYF
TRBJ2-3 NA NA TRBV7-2 TGTGCCAGCAGCCTCCGAGTGGAAGATACGCAGTATTTT CASSLRVEDTQYF
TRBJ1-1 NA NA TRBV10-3 TGTGCCATCAGTGGACGGACTGAAGCTTTCTTT CAISGRTEAFF
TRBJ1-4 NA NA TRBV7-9 TGTGCCAGCAGCAAAGTTACGACTAATGAAAAACTGTTTTTT CASSKVTTNEKLFF
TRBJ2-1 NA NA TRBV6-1 TGTGCCAGCAGTGAACTGGAGGCTGAGCAGTTCTTC CASSELEAEQFF
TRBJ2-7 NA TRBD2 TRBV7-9 TGTGCCAGCAGTCGTCCCGGGACTAGCGGGAGTACCGAGCAGTACTTC CASSRPGTSGSTEQYF
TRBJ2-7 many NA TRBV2 TGTGCCAGCAGTGTGGCGGACTACGAGCAGTACTTC CASSVADYEQYF
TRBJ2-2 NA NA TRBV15 TGTGCCACCAGCACAGGGGCCTTAGGCACCGGGGAGCTGTTTTTT CATSTGALGTGELFF
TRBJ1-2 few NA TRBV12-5 TGTGCTAGTGGTTTTGAGGGTGCTGGCTACACCTTC CASGFEGAGYTF
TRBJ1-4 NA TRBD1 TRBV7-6 TGTGCCAGCAGCCTTGGGACAGGAATTTTTGAAAAACTGTTTTTT CASSLGTGIFEKLFF
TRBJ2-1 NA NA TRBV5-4 TGTGCCAGCAGTAGCCGATCCTACAATGAGCAGTTCTTC CASSSRSYNEQFF
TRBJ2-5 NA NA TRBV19 TGTGCCAGTAGTATCCATAACCAAGAGACCCAGTACTTC CASSIHNQETQYF
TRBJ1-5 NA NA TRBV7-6 TGTGCCAGCAGCTTAGGAGGGACCGATCAGCCCCAGCATTTT CASSLGGTDQPQHF
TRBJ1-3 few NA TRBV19 TGTGCCAGTAGTCGGGGGCAGGGGACTGGAAACACCATATATTTT CASSRGQGTGNTIYF
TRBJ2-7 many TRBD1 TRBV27 TGTGCCAGCAGTTTGAGGGACAGGGGGCATTACGAGCAGTACTTC CASSLRDRGHYEQYF
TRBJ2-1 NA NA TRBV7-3 TGTGCCAGCAGCCCAAACACTGGGAGTGAGCAGTTCTTC CASSPNTGSEQFF
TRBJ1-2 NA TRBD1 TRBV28 TGTGCCAGCAGTTTACCAGGGGGAGTAGAAGGCTACACCTTC CASSLPGGVEGYTF
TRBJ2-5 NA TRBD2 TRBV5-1 TGCGCCAGCAGCGCCGGACTAGCGGGAGAAGGAGAGACCCAGTACTTC CASSAGLAGEGETQYF